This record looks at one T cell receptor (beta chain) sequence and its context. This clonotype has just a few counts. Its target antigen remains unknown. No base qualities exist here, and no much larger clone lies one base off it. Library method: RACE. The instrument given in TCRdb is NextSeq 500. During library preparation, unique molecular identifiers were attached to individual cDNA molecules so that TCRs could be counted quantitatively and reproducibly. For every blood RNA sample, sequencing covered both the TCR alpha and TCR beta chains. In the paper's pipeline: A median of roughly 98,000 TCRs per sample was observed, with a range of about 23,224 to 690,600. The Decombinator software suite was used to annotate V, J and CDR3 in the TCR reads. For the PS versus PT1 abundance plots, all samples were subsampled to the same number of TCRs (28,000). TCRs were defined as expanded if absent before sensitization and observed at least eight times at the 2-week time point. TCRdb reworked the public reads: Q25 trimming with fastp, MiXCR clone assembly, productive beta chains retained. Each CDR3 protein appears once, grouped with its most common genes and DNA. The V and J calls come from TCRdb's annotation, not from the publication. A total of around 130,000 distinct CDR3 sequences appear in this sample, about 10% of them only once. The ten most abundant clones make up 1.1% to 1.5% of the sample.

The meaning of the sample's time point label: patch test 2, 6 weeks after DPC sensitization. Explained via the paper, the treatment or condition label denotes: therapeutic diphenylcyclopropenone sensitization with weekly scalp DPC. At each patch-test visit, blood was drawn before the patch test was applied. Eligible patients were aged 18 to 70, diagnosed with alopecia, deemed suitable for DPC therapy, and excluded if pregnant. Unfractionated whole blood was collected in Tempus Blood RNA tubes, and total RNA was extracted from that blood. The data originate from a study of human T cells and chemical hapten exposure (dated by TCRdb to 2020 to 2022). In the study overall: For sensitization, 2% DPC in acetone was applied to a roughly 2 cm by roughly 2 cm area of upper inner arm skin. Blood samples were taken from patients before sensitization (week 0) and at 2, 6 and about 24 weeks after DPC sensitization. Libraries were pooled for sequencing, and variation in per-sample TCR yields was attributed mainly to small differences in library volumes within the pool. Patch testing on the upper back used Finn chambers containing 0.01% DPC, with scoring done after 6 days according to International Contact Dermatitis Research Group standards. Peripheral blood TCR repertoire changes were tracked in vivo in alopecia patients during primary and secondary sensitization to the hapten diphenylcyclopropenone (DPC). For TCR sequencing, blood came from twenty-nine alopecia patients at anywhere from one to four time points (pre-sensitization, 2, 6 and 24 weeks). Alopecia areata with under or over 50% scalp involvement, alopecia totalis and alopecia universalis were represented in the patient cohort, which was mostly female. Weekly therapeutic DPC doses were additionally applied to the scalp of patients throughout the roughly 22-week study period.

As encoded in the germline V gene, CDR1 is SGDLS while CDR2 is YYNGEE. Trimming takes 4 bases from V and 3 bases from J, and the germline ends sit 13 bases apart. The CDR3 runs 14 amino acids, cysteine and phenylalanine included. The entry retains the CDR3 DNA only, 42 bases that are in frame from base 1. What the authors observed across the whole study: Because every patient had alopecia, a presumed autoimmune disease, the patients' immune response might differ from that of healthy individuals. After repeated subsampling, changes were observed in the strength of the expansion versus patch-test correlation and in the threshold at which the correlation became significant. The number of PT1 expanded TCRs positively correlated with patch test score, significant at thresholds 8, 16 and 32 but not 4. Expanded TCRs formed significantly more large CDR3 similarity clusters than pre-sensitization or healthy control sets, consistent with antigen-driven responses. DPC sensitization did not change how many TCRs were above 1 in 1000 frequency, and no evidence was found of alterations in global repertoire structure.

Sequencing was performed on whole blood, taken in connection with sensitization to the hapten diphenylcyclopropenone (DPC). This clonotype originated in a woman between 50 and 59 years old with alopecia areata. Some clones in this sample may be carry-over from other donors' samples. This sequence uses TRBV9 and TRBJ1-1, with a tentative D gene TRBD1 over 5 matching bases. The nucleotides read TGTGCCAGCAGCTCTGAAGACAGATACACTGAAGCTTTCTTT. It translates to CASSSEDRYTEAFF.